These 29 T cell receptor beta chains came from one sample sequenced in a study of CD8 T cells in Susac syndrome. When the RNA was reverse transcribed, random hexamers were used with an input of about 0.45 to 1 ug. TCRdb fed the immunoSEQ multiplex PCR reads into MiXCR, producing one record per CDR3 protein. Of around 180,000 distinct CDR3 sequences in the sample, roughly 96% were seen once. Sequencing used CD8+ T cells from PBMCs. Receptor source: a human donor with multiple sclerosis.

This rearrangement joins TRBV6-5 to TRBJ1-1; possibly TRBD1 for D (6 bases). V was cut by 5 bases and J by 6 bases, with 10 bases left in between. The CDR3 extends over 12 amino acids. Germline loops: CDR1 MNHEY, CDR2 SVGAGI. The CDR3 region has the DNA TGTGCCAGCAGTGGACAGTTCGCTGAAGCTTTCTTT. It encodes CASSGQFAEAFF.

The chain recombines TRBV9 with TRBJ1-5, with D perhaps matching TRBD1 (5 bases). The ends were cut back, 0 bases at V and 5 bases at J, with 12 bases in the middle. The germline CDR1 and CDR2 sequences are SGDLS and YYNGEE. This CDR3 is built from 15 residues. The CDR3 sequence is CASSVGEGTDQPQHF. CDR3 coding DNA: TGTGCCAGCAGCGTAGGGGAGGGGACCGATCAGCCCCAGCATTTT.

The chain carries TRBV11-2 and TRBJ2-3; 8 bases are a match to TRBD2. CDR1 and CDR2 (germline): SGHAT, FQNNGV. The CDR3 length is 16 residues. V trimming: 0 bases; J trimming: 2 bases; junction bases outside the gene matches: 4. CDR3 nucleotide sequence: TGTGCCAGCAGCTTAGATGTAGCGGGAACCACAGATACGCAGTATTTT. Protein: CASSLDVAGTTDTQYF.

The chain recombines TRBV18 with TRBJ2-5; D is ambiguous. The CDR3 loop spans 14 amino acids. Between the trimmed V and J ends, which lost 3 bases and 5 bases, there was a span of 13 bases. Germline V gene sequence: CDR1 KGHSH, CDR2 LQKENI. DNA of the CDR3: TGTGCCAGCTCACCGACAACTGCCACGGAGACCCAGTACTTC. As protein: CASSPTTATETQYF.

The chain employs TRBV20-1 and TRBJ2-4; the D gene is possibly TRBD2 (5 bases). Trimming removed 3 bases from V and 0 bases from J, with 9 bases in between. There are 14 residues in the CDR3. The germline gives CDR1 DFQATT, CDR2 SNEGSKA (reference sequence). The CDR3 coding sequence is TGCAGTGCTAGTCCCGGACTAGCCAAAAACATTCAGTACTTC. It is translated as CSASPGLAKNIQYF.

This clonotype has a single count. The V gene is TRBV3-1, the J gene TRBJ2-6; D remains unclear. CDR1 and CDR2 (germline): LGHDT, YNNKEL (reference sequence). The CDR3 loop spans 15 amino acids. V lost 1 base to trimming and J lost 0 bases, with 4 bases between them. The DNA of the CDR3 is TGTGCCAGCAGCCAAGCAGTCTCTGGGGCCAACGTCCTGACTTTC. Amino acid sequence: CASSQAVSGANVLTF. Full variable domain (remainder filled in from reference TRBV3-1 and TRBJ2-6): DTAVSQTPKYLVTQMGNDKSIKCEQNLGHDTMYWYKQDSKKFLKIMFSYNNKELIINETVPNRFSPKSPDKAHLNLHINSLELGDSAVYFCASSQAVSGANVLTFGAGSRLTVL.

A few counts support this clonotype. This sequence joins TRBV9 and TRBJ2-7; D is possibly TRBD1 (6 bases). Trimming removed 0 bases from V and 0 bases from J, with 10 bases in between. The V gene's germline CDR1 is SGDLS and CDR2 YYNGEE. CDR3 size: 15 residues. The CDR3: CASSVDWGPSYEQYF. As DNA, the CDR3 is TGTGCCAGCAGCGTAGACTGGGGGCCCTCCTACGAGCAGTACTTC.

Only one count was recorded for this clonotype. The chain links TRBV29-1 to TRBJ2-7, with 7 positions matching TRBD2. Germline V lookup: CDR1 SQVTM, CDR2 ANQGSEA. Trimming removed 1 base from V and 2 bases from J; junction bases left unmatched: 2. The CDR3 runs 13 residues. The CDR3 DNA reads as TGCAGCGTTGAAGCTAGCGGAACCTACGAGCAGTACTTC. It codes for CSVEASGTYEQYF.

V and J are TRBV18 and TRBJ2-5; D is unclear. V shed 4 bases and J shed 0 bases, with 3 bases lying between them. The CDR3 runs to 12 residues. Per the germline V gene, CDR1 is KGHSH and CDR2 is LQKENI. Written as DNA, the CDR3 is TGTGCCAGCTCACATTACCAAGAGACCCAGTACTTC. As protein: CASSHYQETQYF.

The rearrangement uses TRBV7-6 and TRBJ2-1; D could derive from TRBD1 or TRBD2 (7 bases each). The V and J ends lost 0 bases and 2 bases respectively, with 23 bases between them. Germline V gene data show CDR1 as SGHVS and CDR2 as FNYEAQ. CDR3 size: 20 residues. CDR3 sequence reads: CASSLAWDSSGPTAYNEQFF. As DNA, the CDR3 is TGTGCCAGCAGCTTAGCTTGGGACAGTAGCGGGCCGACGGCCTACAATGAGCAGTTCTTC.

This clonotype has just one count. The V call is TRBV11-2, the J call TRBJ2-3, with D possibly TRBD2 on 5 matching bases. The V end lost 3 bases, the J end lost 4 bases, and 11 bases lay between the germline ends. The CDR3 totals 14 residues. In germline, CDR1 is SGHAT, CDR2 FQNNGV. The CDR3 region has the DNA TGTGCCAGCAGCTTGGGTGGGAGTCCAGATACGCAGTATTTT. Translated, it gives CASSLGGSPDTQYF.

The rearrangement joins TRBV6-2 or TRBV6-3 to TRBJ2-1, with 8 bases fitting TRBD2. The CDR3 has 16 amino acids. Germline V gene lookup returns CDR1 MNHEY and CDR2 SVGEGT. V shed 0 bases, J shed 4 bases, and the junction held 5 bases outside the gene matches. The CDR3 region is CASSYSILAAYNEQFF. The CDR3 DNA is TGTGCCAGCAGTTACTCTATACTAGCGGCATACAATGAGCAGTTCTTC.

The rearrangement links TRBV20-1 to TRBJ2-1; 10 positions match TRBD2. The CDR3 totals 16 residues. Germline values: CDR1 DFQATT, CDR2 SNEGSKA (reference sequence). The V segment lost 1 base and the J segment 5 bases; nucleotides outside the gene matches: 8. The CDR3 reads CSARGLAGVTDNEQFF. CDR3 coding DNA: TGCAGTGCTAGAGGACTAGCGGGTGTCACTGACAATGAGCAGTTCTTC.

V and J are TRBV9 and TRBJ2-5; D may be TRBD2 (5 bases). Trimming left V 4 bases short and J 5 bases short, with 18 bases between. CDR3 size: 15 residues. The germline gives CDR1 SGDLS, CDR2 YYNGEE. Here the CDR3 DNA reads TGTGCCAGCAGCCCCGTGGGGAGCGACCTGGAGACCCAGTACTTC. The encoded protein is CASSPVGSDLETQYF.

This clonotype was detected a few times. J is TRBJ2-3 and V is TRBV20-1; no firm D call. The germline V gene encodes CDR1 DFQATT and CDR2 SNEGSKA (reference sequence). The CDR3 is 13 amino acids. The V end was cut by 4 bases, the J end by 8 bases, with 16 bases between. Here the CDR3 reads CSANAGHSITQYF. The DNA of the CDR3 is TGCAGTGCTAATGCCGGGCACTCAATTACGCAGTATTTT.

The chain joins TRBV29-1 to TRBJ1-2; no clear D. Germline CDR1 and CDR2: SQVTM and ANQGSEA. This CDR3 contains 12 residues. CDR3 region: CTPSRWRDGYTF. The DNA of the CDR3 is TGCACCCCTTCCCGTTGGCGGGATGGCTACACCTTC.

The chain combines TRBV30 with TRBJ2-7; D possibly corresponds to TRBD1 (5 bases). The CDR3 covers 16 residues. The V gene lost 2 bases and the J gene lost 5 bases, with 22 bases spanning the gap. Germline values: CDR1 GTSNPN, CDR2 SVGIG (reference sequence). The CDR3 protein is CAWSSQGHYTRDEQYF. CDR3 DNA sequence: TGTGCCTGGAGTTCACAAGGACATTATACCAGGGACGAGCAGTACTTC.

This rearrangement joins TRBV20-1 to TRBJ2-7; 15 nucleotides align to TRBD2. The CDR3 runs to 19 residues. V shed 6 bases, J shed 3 bases, and the junction held 18 bases outside the gene matches. Germline CDR1 is DFQATT and CDR2 is SNEGSKA (reference sequence). CDR3 sequence: CSANNSPPGTSGRHYEQYF. CDR3 nucleotides: TGCAGTGCCAATAATAGCCCTCCTGGGACTAGCGGGAGGCACTACGAGCAGTACTTC.

V usage is TRBV20-1 and J usage is TRBJ2-7; the D gene is possibly TRBD1 (5 bases). The CDR3 extends over 13 amino acids. Looked up from germline, CDR1 is DFQATT and CDR2 is SNEGSKA (reference sequence). Deletions cut 1 base from V and 6 bases from J, with 13 bases between. Here the CDR3 DNA reads TGCAGTGCTAGAGGCCAGGGTAACCTCGAGCAGTACTTC. As protein: CSARGQGNLEQYF.

CDR3 amino acids: CASTNRWEQFF. CDR3 DNA: TGTGCCAGTACTAATCGGTGGGAACAGTTCTTC. The chain joins TRBV19 to TRBJ2-1; no clear D. V lost 7 bases and J 13 bases, leaving 14 bases between the germline ends. The CDR3 consists of 11 residues. CDR1 LNHDA and CDR2 SQIVND come from the germline V gene (reference sequence).

This chain uses TRBV12-5 with TRBJ2-1; no reliable D call. Looked up from germline, CDR1 is LGHNT and CDR2 is FRNRAP. Trimming stripped 1 base from V and 5 bases from J, with 3 bases between. CDR3 length: 12 residues. This chain's CDR3 is CASGLGNNEQFF. The CDR3 coding sequence is TGTGCTAGTGGTTTGGGGAACAATGAGCAGTTCTTC.

The rearrangement links TRBV27 to TRBJ2-7; D not certain. There are 14 residues in the CDR3. Per the germline V gene, CDR1 is MNHEY and CDR2 is SMNVEV (reference sequence). V was cut by 5 bases and J by 3 bases, with 14 bases left in between. The CDR3 sequence: CASSPLTAYYEQYF. CDR3 DNA sequence: TGTGCCAGCAGTCCCCTGACCGCGTACTACGAGCAGTACTTC.

The rearrangement uses TRBV2 and TRBJ2-1; TRBD2 matches 8 bases. Trimming cost V 1 base and J 9 bases; bases outside gene matches: 14. Germline CDR1 SNHLY, CDR2 FYNNEI. There are 17 residues in the CDR3. The CDR3 DNA reads TGTGCCAGCAGTGAAGGAGGTAGCGGGACTTCTTTAGGTGAGCAGTTCTTC. This sequence encodes CASSEGGSGTSLGEQFF.

V gene TRBV25-1 combines with J gene TRBJ2-7; perhaps D is TRBD1 or TRBD2 (5 bases each). CDR3 length equals 16 residues. V was cut by 0 bases and J by 3 bases, with 15 bases left in between. The V gene's germline CDR1 is MGHDK and CDR2 SYGVNS. DNA of the CDR3: TGTGCCAGCAGTGAATATGGGGGTCCCCGGGTCTACGAGCAGTACTTC. Translating it yields CASSEYGGPRVYEQYF.

The chain links TRBV13 to TRBJ2-4; D is undetermined. V lost 4 bases to trimming and J lost 9 bases, with 19 bases between them. The CDR3 is made up of 15 amino acids. Germline V gene lookup returns CDR1 PRHDT and CDR2 FYEKMQ (reference sequence). CDR3 residues: CASSSSDLHGPIQYF. For the CDR3, the DNA is TGTGCCAGCAGCTCCTCGGACCTACACGGACCCATTCAGTACTTC.

The rearrangement links TRBV7-8 to TRBJ2-7; possibly TRBD2 for D (5 bases). The V and J ends lost 2 bases and 7 bases respectively, with 12 bases between them. Germline V gene data show CDR1 as SGHVS and CDR2 as FQNEAQ. The CDR3 is 13 residues long. The CDR3 nucleotides are TGTGCCAGCAGCTTATCGCCTACGGGGGAGCAGTACTTC. The encoded protein is CASSLSPTGEQYF.

The chain is built from TRBV12-3 or TRBV12-4 and TRBJ2-5; 8 bases are shared with TRBD2. The length of the CDR3 is 14 residues. With V trimmed by 6 bases and J by 4 bases, 7 bases remained unmatched. CDR3 sequence (DNA): TGTGCCAGCAGCGAAGCGGGAGTATTAGAGACCCAGTACTTC. Translation gives CASSEAGVLETQYF.

This sequence joins TRBV7-9 and TRBJ1-3; no clear D gene. Germline V CDR1 and CDR2: SEHNR, FQNEAQ (reference sequence). The V end lost 2 bases, the J end lost 0 bases, and 8 bases lay between the germline ends. The CDR3 runs to 15 residues. The chain's CDR3 is CASSLQPSSGNTIYF. The DNA of the CDR3 is TGTGCCAGCAGCTTACAGCCCTCCTCTGGAAACACCATATATTTT.

V and J are TRBV4-1 and TRBJ2-7, with unresolved D. The CDR3 length is 15 residues. Per germline, CDR1 MGHRA and CDR2 YSYEKL. V lost 0 bases to trimming and J lost 3 bases, with 12 bases between them. Here the CDR3 reads CASSQEVSPNYEQYF. In nucleotides, the CDR3 is TGCGCCAGCAGCCAAGAAGTCAGCCCCAACTACGAGCAGTACTTC.